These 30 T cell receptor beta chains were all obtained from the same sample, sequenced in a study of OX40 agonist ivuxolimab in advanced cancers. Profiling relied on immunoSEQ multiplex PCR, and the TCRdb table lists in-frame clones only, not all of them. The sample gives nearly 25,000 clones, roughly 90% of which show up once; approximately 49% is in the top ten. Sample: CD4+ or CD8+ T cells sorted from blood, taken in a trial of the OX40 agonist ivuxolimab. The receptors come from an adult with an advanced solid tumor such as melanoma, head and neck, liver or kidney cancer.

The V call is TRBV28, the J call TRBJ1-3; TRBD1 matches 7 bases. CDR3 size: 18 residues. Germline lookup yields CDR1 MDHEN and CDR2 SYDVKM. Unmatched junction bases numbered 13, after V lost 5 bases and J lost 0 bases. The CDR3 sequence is CASSRDRHYLYSGNTIYF. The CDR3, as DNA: TGTGCCAGCAGTCGGGACAGACACTACCTATACTCTGGAAACACCATATATTTT.

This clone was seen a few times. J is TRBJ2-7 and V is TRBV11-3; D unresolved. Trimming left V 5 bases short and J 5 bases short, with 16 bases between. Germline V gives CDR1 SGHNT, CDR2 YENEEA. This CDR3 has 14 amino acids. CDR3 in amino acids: CASSISWQADEQYF. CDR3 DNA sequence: TGTGCCAGCAGCATCTCCTGGCAGGCCGACGAGCAGTACTTC.

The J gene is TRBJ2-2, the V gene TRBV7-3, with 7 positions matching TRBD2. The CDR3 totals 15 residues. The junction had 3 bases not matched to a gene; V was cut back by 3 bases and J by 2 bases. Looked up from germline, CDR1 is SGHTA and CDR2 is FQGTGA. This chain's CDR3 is CASSLGEGNTGELFF. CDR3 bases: TGTGCCAGCAGCTTGGGGGAGGGAAACACCGGGGAGCTGTTTTTT.

CDR3 sequence: CASSNLQETQYF. The CDR3 DNA sequence: TGCGCCAGCAGTAACCTTCAAGAGACCCAGTACTTC. The chain uses TRBV10-2 and TRBJ2-5; D unresolved. Per the germline V gene, CDR1 is WSHSY and CDR2 is SAAADI. The CDR3 contains 12 residues. Trimming took 5 bases from V and 2 from J, leaving 6 bases between them.

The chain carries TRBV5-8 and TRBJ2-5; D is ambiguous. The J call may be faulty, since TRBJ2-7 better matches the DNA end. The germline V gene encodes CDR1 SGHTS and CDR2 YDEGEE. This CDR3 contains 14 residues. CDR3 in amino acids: CASSLYGGSYEQYF. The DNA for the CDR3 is TGTGCCAGCAGCTTGTACGGCGGCTCCTACGAGCAGTACTTC.

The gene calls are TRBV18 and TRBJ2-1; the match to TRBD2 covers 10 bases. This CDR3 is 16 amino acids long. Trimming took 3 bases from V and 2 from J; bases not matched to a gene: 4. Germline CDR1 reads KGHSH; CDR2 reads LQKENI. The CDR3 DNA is TGTGCCAGCTCACCTGGGAGCGGGGGGGCCTACAATGAGCAGTTCTTC. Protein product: CASSPGSGGAYNEQFF.

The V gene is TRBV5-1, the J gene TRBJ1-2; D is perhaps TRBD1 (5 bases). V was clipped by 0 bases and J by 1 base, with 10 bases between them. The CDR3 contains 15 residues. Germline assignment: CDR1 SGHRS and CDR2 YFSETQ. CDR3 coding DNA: TGCGCCAGCAGCTTGGAAGGGGACGGTAACTATGGCTACACCTTC. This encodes CASSLEGDGNYGYTF.

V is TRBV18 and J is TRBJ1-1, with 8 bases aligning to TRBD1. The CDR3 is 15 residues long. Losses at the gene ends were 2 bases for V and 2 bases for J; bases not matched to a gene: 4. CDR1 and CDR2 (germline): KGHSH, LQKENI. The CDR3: CASSPDDRGNTEAFF. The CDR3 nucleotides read TGTGCCAGCTCACCAGACGACAGGGGAAACACTGAAGCTTTCTTT.

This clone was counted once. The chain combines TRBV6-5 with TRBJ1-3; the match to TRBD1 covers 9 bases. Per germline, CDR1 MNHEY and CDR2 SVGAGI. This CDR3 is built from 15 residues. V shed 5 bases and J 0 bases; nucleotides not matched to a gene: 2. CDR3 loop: CASSRDRDSGNTIYF. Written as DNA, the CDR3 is TGTGCCAGCAGTCGGGACAGGGACTCTGGAAACACCATATATTTT.

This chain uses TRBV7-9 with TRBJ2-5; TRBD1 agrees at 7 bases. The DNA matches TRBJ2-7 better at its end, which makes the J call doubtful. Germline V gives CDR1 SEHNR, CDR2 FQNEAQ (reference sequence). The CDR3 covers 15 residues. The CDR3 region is CASSPNPQGPYEQYF. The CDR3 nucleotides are TGTGCCAGCAGCCCCAACCCACAGGGGCCCTACGAGCAGTACTTC.

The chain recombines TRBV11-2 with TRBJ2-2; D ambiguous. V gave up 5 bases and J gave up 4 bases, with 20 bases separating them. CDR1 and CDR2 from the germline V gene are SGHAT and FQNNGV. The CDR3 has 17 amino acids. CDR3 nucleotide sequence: TGTGCCAGCAGCCCCAACGAAGGGCGGAAGGGCACCGGGGAGCTGTTTTTT. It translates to CASSPNEGRKGTGELFF.

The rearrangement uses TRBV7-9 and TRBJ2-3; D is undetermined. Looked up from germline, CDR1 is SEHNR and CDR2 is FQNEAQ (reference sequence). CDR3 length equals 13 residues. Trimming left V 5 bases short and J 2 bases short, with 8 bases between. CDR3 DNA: TGTGCCAGCAGCCACGGGTACACAGATACGCAGTATTTT. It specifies CASSHGYTDTQYF.

CDR3 coding DNA: TGTGCCAGCTACAGGGGTGGAGAGACCCAGTACTTC. Translating it yields CASYRGGETQYF. The rearrangement links TRBV2 to TRBJ2-5; 7 nucleotides line up with TRBD1. CDR3 length equals 12 residues. The germline V gene encodes CDR1 SNHLY and CDR2 FYNNEI. J gave up 4 bases and V 8 bases, and 4 bases lay outside the gene matches. Looking up the rest from reference TRBV2 and TRBJ2-5 gives the full variable domain: EPEVTQTPSHQVTQMGQEVILRCVPISNHLYFYWYRQILGQKVEFLVSFYNNEISEKSEIFDDQFSVERPDGSNFTLKIRSTKLEDSAMYFCASYRGGETQYFGPGTRLLVL.

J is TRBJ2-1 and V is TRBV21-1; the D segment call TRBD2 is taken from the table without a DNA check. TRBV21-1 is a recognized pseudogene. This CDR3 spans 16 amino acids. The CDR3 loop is CASSNFQEDNSPEQFF. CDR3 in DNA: TGTGCCAGCAGCAATTTCCAGGAGGATAACAGTCCTGAGCAGTTCTTC.

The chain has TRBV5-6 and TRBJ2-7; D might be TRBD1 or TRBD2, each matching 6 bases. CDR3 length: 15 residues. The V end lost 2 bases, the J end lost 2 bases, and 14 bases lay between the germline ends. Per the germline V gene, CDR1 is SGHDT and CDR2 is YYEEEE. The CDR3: CASSFRGPSPYEQYF. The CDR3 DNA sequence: TGTGCCAGCAGCTTCCGGGGGCCGTCCCCCTACGAGCAGTACTTC.

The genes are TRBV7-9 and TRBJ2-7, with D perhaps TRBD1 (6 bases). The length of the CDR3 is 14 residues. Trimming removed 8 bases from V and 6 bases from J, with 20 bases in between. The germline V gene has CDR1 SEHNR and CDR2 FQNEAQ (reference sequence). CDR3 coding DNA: TGTGCCAGCGGTCCCGGGACATTATCCCCCGAGCAGTACTTC. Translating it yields CASGPGTLSPEQYF.

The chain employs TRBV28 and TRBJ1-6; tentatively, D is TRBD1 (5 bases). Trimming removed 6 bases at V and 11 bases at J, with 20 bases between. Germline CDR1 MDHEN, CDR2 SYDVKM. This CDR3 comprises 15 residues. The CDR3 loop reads CASSVEGFPGAPLHF. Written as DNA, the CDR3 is TGTGCCAGCAGCGTAGAGGGGTTCCCCGGGGCACCCCTCCACTTT.

CDR3 amino acids: CASSTSGSPYNEQFF. CDR3 DNA: TGTGCCAGCAGCACTAGCGGTAGCCCCTACAATGAGCAGTTCTTC. This chain uses TRBV9 with TRBJ2-1, with 8 bases lining up with TRBD2. The CDR3 sequence is 15 residues long. In germline, CDR1 is SGDLS, CDR2 YYNGEE. V shed 4 bases and J 2 bases; nucleotides not matched to a gene: 5.

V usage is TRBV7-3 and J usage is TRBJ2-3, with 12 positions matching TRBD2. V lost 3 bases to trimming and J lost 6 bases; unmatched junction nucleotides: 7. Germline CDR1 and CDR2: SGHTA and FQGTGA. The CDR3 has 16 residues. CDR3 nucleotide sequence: TGTGCCAGCAGCTTTACTAGCGGGGGGCCGCCGGATACGCAGTATTTT. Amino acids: CASSFTSGGPPDTQYF.

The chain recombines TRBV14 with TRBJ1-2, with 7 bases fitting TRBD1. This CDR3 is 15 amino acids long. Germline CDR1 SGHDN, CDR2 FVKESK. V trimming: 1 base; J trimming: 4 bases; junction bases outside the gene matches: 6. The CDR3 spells CASSQGRQGGYGYTF. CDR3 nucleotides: TGTGCCAGCAGCCAAGGAAGACAGGGAGGCTATGGCTACACCTTC. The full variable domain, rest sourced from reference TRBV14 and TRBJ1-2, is EAGVTQFPSHSVIEKGQTVTLRCDPISGHDNLYWYRRVMGKEIKFLLHFVKESKQDESGMPNNRFLAERTGGTYSTLKVQPAELEDSGVYFCASSQGRQGGYGYTFGSGTRLTVV.

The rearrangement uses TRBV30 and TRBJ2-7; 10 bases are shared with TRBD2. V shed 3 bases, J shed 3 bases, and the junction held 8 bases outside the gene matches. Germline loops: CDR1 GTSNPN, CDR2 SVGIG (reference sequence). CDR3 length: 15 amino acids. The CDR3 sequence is CAWRRASGRFYEQYF. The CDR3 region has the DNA TGTGCCTGGAGGCGCGCTAGCGGGAGATTCTACGAGCAGTACTTC. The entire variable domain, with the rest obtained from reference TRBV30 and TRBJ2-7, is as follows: SQTIHQWPATLVQPVGSPLSLECTVEGTSNPNLYWYRQAAGRGLQLLFYSVGIGQISSEVPQNLSASRPQDRQFILSSKKLLLSDSGFYLCAWRRASGRFYEQYFGPGTRLTVT.

The chain's CDR3 is CASSLSGSSYNEQFF. The CDR3 DNA sequence: TGTGCCAGCAGCCTTAGCGGAAGCTCCTACAATGAGCAGTTCTTC. The rearrangement uses TRBV7-9 and TRBJ2-1, with a weak D call TRBD2 (6 bases). The CDR3 covers 15 residues. V dropped 5 bases and J dropped 0 bases, with 11 bases sitting between them. Germline CDR1 is SEHNR and CDR2 is FQNEAQ (reference sequence).

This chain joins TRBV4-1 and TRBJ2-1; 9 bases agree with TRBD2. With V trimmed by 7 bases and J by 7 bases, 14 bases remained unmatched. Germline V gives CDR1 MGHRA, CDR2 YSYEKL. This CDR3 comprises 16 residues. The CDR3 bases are TGCGCCAGCACTTCATATCCGCGGGGGGGGAAAAATGAGCAGTTCTTC. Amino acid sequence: CASTSYPRGGKNEQFF.

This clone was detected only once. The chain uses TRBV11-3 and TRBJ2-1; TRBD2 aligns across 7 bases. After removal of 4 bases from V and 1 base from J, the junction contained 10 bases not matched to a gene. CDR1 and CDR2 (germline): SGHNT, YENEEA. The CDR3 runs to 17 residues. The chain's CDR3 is CASSWGGGSESYNEQFF. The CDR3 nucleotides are TGTGCCAGCAGCTGGGGGGGAGGGAGCGAGTCCTACAATGAGCAGTTCTTC. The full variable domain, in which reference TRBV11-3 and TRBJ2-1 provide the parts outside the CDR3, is EAGVVQSPRYKIIEKKQPVAFWCNPISGHNTLYWYLQNLGQGPELLIRYENEEAVDDSQLPKDRFSAERLKGVDSTLKIQPAELGDSAVYLCASSWGGGSESYNEQFFGPGTRLTVL.

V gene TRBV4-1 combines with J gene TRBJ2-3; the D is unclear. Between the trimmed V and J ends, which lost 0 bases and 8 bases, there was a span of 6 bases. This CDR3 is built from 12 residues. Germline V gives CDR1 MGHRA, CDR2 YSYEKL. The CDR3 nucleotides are TGCGCCAGCAGCCAAGATCTAAGTACGCAGTATTTT. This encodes CASSQDLSTQYF.

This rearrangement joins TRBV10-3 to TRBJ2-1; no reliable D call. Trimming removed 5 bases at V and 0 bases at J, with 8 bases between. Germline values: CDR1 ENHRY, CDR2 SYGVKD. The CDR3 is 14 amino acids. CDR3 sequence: CAISSASSYNEQFF. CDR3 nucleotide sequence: TGTGCCATCAGTTCAGCTAGCTCCTACAATGAGCAGTTCTTC.

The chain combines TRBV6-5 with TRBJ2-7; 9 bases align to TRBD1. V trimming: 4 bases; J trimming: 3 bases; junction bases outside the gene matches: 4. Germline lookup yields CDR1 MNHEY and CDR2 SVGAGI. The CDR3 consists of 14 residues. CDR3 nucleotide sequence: TGTGCCAGCAGTTCTACAGGGGGCCTCTACGAGCAGTACTTC. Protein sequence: CASSSTGGLYEQYF.

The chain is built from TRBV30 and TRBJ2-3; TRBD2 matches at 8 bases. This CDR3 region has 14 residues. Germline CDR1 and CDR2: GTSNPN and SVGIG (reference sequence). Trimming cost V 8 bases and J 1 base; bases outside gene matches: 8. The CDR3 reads CAPPSTSGTDTQYF. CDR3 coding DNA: TGTGCCCCCCCCTCGACTAGCGGCACAGATACGCAGTATTTT.

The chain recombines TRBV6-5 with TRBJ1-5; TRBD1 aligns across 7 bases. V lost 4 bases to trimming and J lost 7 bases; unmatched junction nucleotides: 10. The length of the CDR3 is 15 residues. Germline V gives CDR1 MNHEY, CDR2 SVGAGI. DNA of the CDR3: TGTGCCAGCAGTTCAATGACAGGGAGCGGCCAGCCCCAGCATTTT. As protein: CASSSMTGSGQPQHF.

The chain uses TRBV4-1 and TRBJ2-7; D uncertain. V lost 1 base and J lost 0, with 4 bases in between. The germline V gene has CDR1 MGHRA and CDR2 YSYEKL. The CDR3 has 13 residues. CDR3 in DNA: TGCGCCAGCAGCCAAGCGGTCTCCTACGAGCAGTACTTC. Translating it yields CASSQAVSYEQYF.